This section outlines one T cell receptor (beta chain) sequence together with its context. The germline V gene has CDR1 SSHAT and CDR2 FNYEAQ (reference sequence). This CDR3 spans 11 amino acids. Authors' data handling: Amplified reference gene primers provided the basis for estimating nucleated cell counts. The table came from immunoSEQ multiplex PCR; TCRdb's copy has only in-frame clones and leaves some out. V and J calls and clone size follow that table, whereas D and trimming were derived from the DNA. The sample has about 240,000 clones; more than 80% are singletons. This specimen comes from a study of blood T cell repertoires in COVID-19. Across the whole study: The United States, Italy and Spain provided the acute and convalescent COVID-19 samples. PBMCs, B-cell-depleted T cells, or T cells provided the cDNA or gDNA that made up the material.

Recruited during active infection, patients (from Seattle) were subsequently followed longitudinally. The chain joins TRBV7-7 to TRBJ1-6; D is perhaps TRBD1 (5 bases). This TCR came from a woman aged 80 or older with COVID-19, enrolled during active disease. Sequencing was performed on peripheral blood. CDR3 nucleotide sequence: TGTGGTACACCGAGACAGTTCTCCCTCCACTTT. It encodes CGTPRQFSLHF.